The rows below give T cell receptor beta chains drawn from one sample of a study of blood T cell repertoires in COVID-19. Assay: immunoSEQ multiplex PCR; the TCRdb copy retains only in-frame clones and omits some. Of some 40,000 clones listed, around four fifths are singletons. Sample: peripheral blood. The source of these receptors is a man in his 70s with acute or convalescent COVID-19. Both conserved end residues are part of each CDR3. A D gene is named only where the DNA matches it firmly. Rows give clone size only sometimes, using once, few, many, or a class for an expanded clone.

cdr3_aa: CASGLWLNEKLFF
cdr3_nt: TGTGCTAGTGGTTTATGGCTGAATGAAAAACTGTTTTTT
v_call: TRBV12-5
d_call: -
cdr3_length: 13
j_call: TRBJ1-4
clone_size: -

cdr3_aa: CASSLTRGVTEAFF
cdr3_nt: TGCGCCAGCAGCCTCACGCGGGGGGTCACTGAAGCTTTCTTT
v_call: TRBV4-1
d_call: -
cdr3_length: 14
j_call: TRBJ1-1
clone_size: -

cdr3_aa: CASSLWDSDQPQHF
cdr3_nt: TGTGCCAGCAGCCTCTGGGACAGTGATCAGCCCCAGCATTTT
v_call: TRBV13
d_call: TRBD1
cdr3_length: 14
j_call: TRBJ1-5
clone_size: -

cdr3_aa: CASRLDPRGTEAFF
cdr3_nt: TGTGCCAGCAGACTCGACCCCCGCGGAACTGAAGCTTTCTTT
v_call: TRBV6-5
d_call: -
cdr3_length: 14
j_call: TRBJ1-1
clone_size: -

cdr3_aa: CASSPPPSTGELFF
cdr3_nt: TGTGCCAGCTCACCCCCCCCGAGCACCGGGGAGCTGTTTTTT
v_call: TRBV18
d_call: -
cdr3_length: 14
j_call: TRBJ2-2
clone_size: -

cdr3_aa: CASSPQDRGNSPLHF
cdr3_nt: TGTGCCAGCTCACCACAGGACAGGGGCAATTCACCCCTCCACTTT
v_call: TRBV18
d_call: TRBD1
cdr3_length: 15
j_call: TRBJ1-6
clone_size: once

cdr3_aa: CASSSVAGGVLAYNEQFF
cdr3_nt: TGTGCCAGCAGCTCGGTAGCGGGAGGGGTTTTGGCTTACAATGAGCAGTTCTTC
v_call: TRBV11-2
d_call: TRBD2
cdr3_length: 18
j_call: TRBJ2-1
clone_size: -

cdr3_aa: CAWSQADTQYF
cdr3_nt: TGTGCCTGGAGTCAGGCAGATACGCAGTATTTT
v_call: TRBV30
d_call: -
cdr3_length: 11
j_call: TRBJ2-3
clone_size: -

cdr3_aa: CASRNAGAQETQYF
cdr3_nt: TGTGCCAGCAGAAACGCGGGGGCCCAAGAGACCCAGTACTTC
v_call: TRBV27
d_call: -
cdr3_length: 14
j_call: TRBJ2-5
clone_size: -

cdr3_aa: CASSLRGLGNYGYTF
cdr3_nt: TGTGCCAGCAGCTTGAGGGGTCTTGGTAACTATGGCTACACCTTC
v_call: TRBV5-5
d_call: -
cdr3_length: 15
j_call: TRBJ1-2
clone_size: -

cdr3_aa: CASSTGTMNTEAFF
cdr3_nt: TGTGCCAGCAGCACCGGGACAATGAACACTGAAGCTTTCTTT
v_call: TRBV6-2/TRBV6-3
d_call: -
cdr3_length: 14
j_call: TRBJ1-1
clone_size: -

cdr3_aa: CASTPSAGAWEQYF
cdr3_nt: TGTGCCAGCACCCCTTCAGCGGGGGCTTGGGAGCAGTACTTC
v_call: TRBV7-9
d_call: TRBD2
cdr3_length: 14
j_call: TRBJ2-7
clone_size: -

cdr3_aa: CASRGDRHAEKLFF
cdr3_nt: TGTGCCAGCAGGGGGGACAGGCACGCGGAAAAACTGTTTTTT
v_call: TRBV6-5
d_call: TRBD1
cdr3_length: 14
j_call: TRBJ1-4
clone_size: -

cdr3_aa: CASSPPSTLATNEKLFF
cdr3_nt: TGTGCCAGTAGCCCCCCGTCGACACTTGCAACTAATGAAAAACTGTTTTTT
v_call: TRBV19
d_call: -
cdr3_length: 17
j_call: TRBJ1-4
clone_size: once

cdr3_aa: CASRAGTGGNEQFF
cdr3_nt: TGTGCCAGCAGGGCCGGGACAGGGGGCAATGAGCAGTTCTTC
v_call: TRBV6-6
d_call: TRBD1
cdr3_length: 14
j_call: TRBJ2-1
clone_size: -

cdr3_aa: CASSFGTGDGYTF
cdr3_nt: TGTGCCAGCAGTTTCGGGACAGGGGATGGCTACACCTTC
v_call: TRBV6-5
d_call: TRBD1
cdr3_length: 13
j_call: TRBJ1-2
clone_size: -

cdr3_aa: CASSFYPILANEKLFF
cdr3_nt: TGTGCCAGCAGCTTCTACCCGATCTTAGCTAATGAAAAACTGTTTTTT
v_call: TRBV5-4
d_call: -
cdr3_length: 16
j_call: TRBJ1-4
clone_size: -

cdr3_aa: CASSPPSQGSSYEQYF
cdr3_nt: TGTGCCAGCTCACCACCTTCACAGGGCAGCTCCTACGAGCAGTACTTC
v_call: TRBV18
d_call: -
cdr3_length: 16
j_call: TRBJ2-7
clone_size: -

cdr3_aa: CASSIARGNTIYF
cdr3_nt: TGTGCCAGCAGCATAGCTAGAGGAAACACCATATATTTT
v_call: TRBV27
d_call: -
cdr3_length: 13
j_call: TRBJ1-3
clone_size: -

cdr3_aa: CSASVGRGQRNQPQHF
cdr3_nt: TGCAGTGCTAGTGTCGGTCGGGGACAGAGAAATCAGCCCCAGCATTTT
v_call: TRBV20-1
d_call: TRBD1
cdr3_length: 16
j_call: TRBJ1-5
clone_size: -

cdr3_aa: CASDAGLGNTEAFF
cdr3_nt: TGTGCCAGCGACGCAGGGTTGGGGAACACTGAAGCTTTCTTT
v_call: TRBV18
d_call: -
cdr3_length: 14
j_call: TRBJ1-1
clone_size: few

cdr3_aa: CASSPFPLPLTNNEQFF
cdr3_nt: TGTGCCAGCAGCCCCTTCCCCTTACCCCTTACAAACAATGAGCAGTTCTTC
v_call: TRBV11-2
d_call: -
cdr3_length: 17
j_call: TRBJ2-1
clone_size: -

cdr3_aa: CASSQVRTSGGAGYEQYF
cdr3_nt: TGCGCCAGCAGCCAAGTCCGGACTAGCGGGGGGGCCGGGTACGAGCAGTACTTC
v_call: TRBV4-3
d_call: TRBD2
cdr3_length: 18
j_call: TRBJ2-7
clone_size: -

cdr3_aa: CATTDRDNQPQHF
cdr3_nt: TGTGCCACTACGGACAGGGACAATCAGCCCCAGCATTTT
v_call: TRBV6-6
d_call: TRBD1
cdr3_length: 13
j_call: TRBJ1-5
clone_size: few

cdr3_aa: CASSPGGENTEAFF
cdr3_nt: TGTGCCAGCTCACCAGGGGGGGAGAACACTGAAGCTTTCTTT
v_call: TRBV18
d_call: -
cdr3_length: 14
j_call: TRBJ1-1
clone_size: -

cdr3_aa: CASMRTSGGHNEQFF
cdr3_nt: TGTGCCAGCATGCGAACTAGCGGGGGCCACAATGAGCAGTTCTTC
v_call: TRBV2
d_call: TRBD2
cdr3_length: 15
j_call: TRBJ2-1
clone_size: -

cdr3_aa: CASSLDIDGYTF
cdr3_nt: TGTGCCAGCAGCTTAGACATCGATGGCTACACCTTC
v_call: TRBV7-9
d_call: -
cdr3_length: 12
j_call: TRBJ1-2
clone_size: -

cdr3_aa: CAWSGSSADTQYF
cdr3_nt: TGTGCCTGGAGTGGCTCTAGCGCAGATACGCAGTATTTT
v_call: TRBV30
d_call: -
cdr3_length: 13
j_call: TRBJ2-3
clone_size: -

cdr3_aa: CASSFVLTQQGNTEAFF
cdr3_nt: TGCGCCAGCAGCTTTGTTTTAACCCAACAGGGAAACACTGAAGCTTTCTTT
v_call: TRBV5-1
d_call: -
cdr3_length: 17
j_call: TRBJ1-1
clone_size: -

cdr3_aa: CASSPQSGSYEQYF
cdr3_nt: TGTGCCAGCTCACCACAGTCAGGCTCCTACGAGCAGTACTTC
v_call: TRBV18
d_call: -
cdr3_length: 14
j_call: TRBJ2-7
clone_size: -

cdr3_aa: CSVVGAIGNTIYF
cdr3_nt: TGCAGCGTTGTGGGGGCCATTGGAAACACCATATATTTT
v_call: TRBV29-1
d_call: -
cdr3_length: 13
j_call: TRBJ1-3
clone_size: -

cdr3_aa: CAWANQGDQPQHF
cdr3_nt: TGTGCCTGGGCTAACCAGGGCGATCAGCCCCAGCATTTT
v_call: TRBV30
d_call: -
cdr3_length: 13
j_call: TRBJ1-5
clone_size: -

cdr3_aa: CASSYGGQVNSPLHF
cdr3_nt: TGTGCCAGCAGTTACGGAGGACAGGTTAATTCACCCCTCCACTTT
v_call: TRBV6-5
d_call: TRBD1
cdr3_length: 15
j_call: TRBJ1-6
clone_size: -

cdr3_aa: CASGDGNLGGYTF
cdr3_nt: TGTGCTAGTGGTGACGGGAACCTGGGAGGCTACACCTTC
v_call: TRBV12-5
d_call: -
cdr3_length: 13
j_call: TRBJ1-2
clone_size: -

cdr3_aa: CASSIGQGGSRRSYEQYF
cdr3_nt: TGCGCCAGCAGCATCGGACAGGGAGGGAGCCGTAGATCCTACGAGCAGTACTTC
v_call: TRBV5-1
d_call: -
cdr3_length: 18
j_call: TRBJ2-7
clone_size: once

cdr3_aa: CASSSETGDYEQYF
cdr3_nt: TGTGCCAGCAGCTCTGAGACAGGGGACTACGAGCAGTACTTC
v_call: TRBV7-8
d_call: TRBD1
cdr3_length: 14
j_call: TRBJ2-7
clone_size: few

cdr3_aa: CASSLRLAGDGSYEQYF
cdr3_nt: TGTGCCAGCAGTTTGAGACTAGCGGGAGACGGGTCCTACGAGCAGTACTTC
v_call: TRBV28
d_call: TRBD2
cdr3_length: 17
j_call: TRBJ2-7
clone_size: -

cdr3_aa: CSVGTGTMMNTEAFF
cdr3_nt: TGCAGCGTTGGAACCGGGACAATGATGAACACTGAAGCTTTCTTT
v_call: TRBV29-1
d_call: -
cdr3_length: 15
j_call: TRBJ1-1
clone_size: -

cdr3_aa: CASSYSQGSEAFF
cdr3_nt: TGTGCCAGCAGTTACTCGCAGGGATCTGAAGCTTTCTTT
v_call: TRBV6-5
d_call: -
cdr3_length: 13
j_call: TRBJ1-1
clone_size: -

cdr3_aa: CASSSGLYNEQFF
cdr3_nt: TGTGCCAGCAGCTCGGGACTCTACAATGAGCAGTTCTTC
v_call: TRBV7-6
d_call: -
cdr3_length: 13
j_call: TRBJ2-1
clone_size: -

cdr3_aa: CASSPQGSGANVLTF
cdr3_nt: TGTGCCAGCAGTCCACAGGGGTCTGGGGCCAACGTCCTGACTTTC
v_call: TRBV6-4
d_call: TRBD1
cdr3_length: 15
j_call: TRBJ2-6
clone_size: -

cdr3_aa: CASSYRGQKTDTQYF
cdr3_nt: TGTGCCAGCAGTTACAGGGGACAGAAGACAGATACGCAGTATTTT
v_call: TRBV6-2/TRBV6-3
d_call: TRBD1
cdr3_length: 15
j_call: TRBJ2-3
clone_size: -

cdr3_aa: CAISESFGQDNSPLHF
cdr3_nt: TGTGCCATCAGTGAGTCGTTCGGACAGGATAATTCACCCCTCCACTTT
v_call: TRBV10-3
d_call: TRBD1
cdr3_length: 16
j_call: TRBJ1-6
clone_size: -

cdr3_aa: CASLAGGPGANVLTF
cdr3_nt: TGCGCCAGTCTAGCGGGAGGGCCTGGGGCCAACGTCCTGACTTTC
v_call: TRBV5-1
d_call: TRBD2
cdr3_length: 15
j_call: TRBJ2-6
clone_size: -

cdr3_aa: CASSLVNTGTGPANYGYTF
cdr3_nt: TGCGCCAGCAGCTTGGTTAATACCGGGACAGGGCCAGCTAACTATGGCTACACCTTC
v_call: TRBV5-1
d_call: TRBD1
cdr3_length: 19
j_call: TRBJ1-2
clone_size: -

cdr3_aa: CASSYDWHRERSGYTF
cdr3_nt: TGTGCCAGCAGTTACGATTGGCACAGGGAAAGATCTGGCTACACCTTC
v_call: TRBV6-5
d_call: -
cdr3_length: 16
j_call: TRBJ1-2
clone_size: few

cdr3_aa: CASSIRTGDTEAFF
cdr3_nt: TGTGCCAGTAGTATTCGGACAGGTGACACTGAAGCTTTCTTT
v_call: TRBV19
d_call: TRBD1
cdr3_length: 14
j_call: TRBJ1-1
clone_size: -

cdr3_aa: CASSQIQGDGNTIYF
cdr3_nt: TGCGCCAGCAGCCAGATTCAGGGCGATGGAAACACCATATATTTT
v_call: TRBV23-1
d_call: -
cdr3_length: 15
j_call: TRBJ1-3
clone_size: -

cdr3_aa: CASSAQGALYEQYF
cdr3_nt: TGTGCCAGCAGCGCGCAGGGGGCTCTCTACGAGCAGTACTTC
v_call: TRBV9
d_call: TRBD1
cdr3_length: 14
j_call: TRBJ2-7
clone_size: -

cdr3_aa: CASSLGGQGHEKLFF
cdr3_nt: TGCGCCAGCAGCTTAGGGGGACAGGGTCATGAAAAACTGTTTTTT
v_call: TRBV5-1
d_call: TRBD1
cdr3_length: 15
j_call: TRBJ1-4
clone_size: -